One and the same sample provided the 18 T cell receptor beta chains below, sequenced in a study of blood T cell repertoires in COVID-19. Assay used: immunoSEQ multiplex PCR; TCRdb lists only in-frame clones, some missing. The sample contains around 290,000 clones, around 89% of which appear only once. The sequencing sample was made of peripheral blood. These receptors came from a man aged 40-50 years with acute or convalescent COVID-19.

This sequence joins TRBV5-1 and TRBJ2-3, with 12 nucleotides matching TRBD2. With V trimmed by 5 bases and J by 3 bases, 7 bases remained unmatched. The CDR3 is 16 amino acids. CDR1 is SGHRS, CDR2 YFSETQ, per germline. CDR3 sequence (DNA): TGCGCCAGCAGTCTGACTAGCGGGGGCCATACAGATACGCAGTATTTT. This encodes CASSLTSGGHTDTQYF.

This clone was picked up a small number of times. The rearrangement uses TRBV9 and TRBJ2-7; 7 nucleotides align to TRBD1. This CDR3 region has 14 residues. The germline gives CDR1 SGDLS, CDR2 YYNGEE. The trim removed 3 bases at V and 3 bases at J, leaving 6 bases unmatched. CDR3 amino acids: CASSGTGGHYEQYF. The CDR3 DNA follows: TGTGCCAGCAGCGGGACAGGAGGTCACTACGAGCAGTACTTC.

The rearrangement links TRBV10-3 to TRBJ1-6; TRBD1 is a possible D gene (5 bases). V gave up 0 bases and J gave up 6 bases, with 15 bases separating them. Germline lookup yields CDR1 ENHRY and CDR2 SYGVKD. There are 17 residues in the CDR3. CDR3 sequence reads: CAISESKYFGGNSPLHF. The CDR3 region has the DNA TGTGCCATCAGTGAGTCGAAGTACTTCGGGGGTAATTCACCCCTCCACTTT.

The chain combines TRBV6-1 with TRBJ2-2; 13 positions agree with TRBD2. V lost 4 bases, J lost 10 bases, and 9 bases stayed unmatched. CDR3 length equals 16 residues. CDR1 is MNHNS, CDR2 SASEGT, per germline. As DNA, the CDR3 is TGTGCCAGCAGTGGCCTCGGGACTAGCGGGGCTGCGGAGCTGTTTTTT. This translates into CASSGLGTSGAAELFF.

The rearrangement joins TRBV7-3 to TRBJ1-1, with a tentative D call TRBD1 (6 bases). V lost 1 base to trimming and J lost 0 bases, with 15 bases between them. Germline CDR1 and CDR2: SGHTA and FQGTGA. The CDR3 extends over 17 amino acids. CDR3 loop: CASSLIGGTILNTEAFF. DNA of the CDR3: TGTGCCAGCAGCTTAATAGGTGGGACAATTCTGAACACTGAAGCTTTCTTT.

Here the CDR3 DNA reads TGTGCCAGCAGCACCACAGGGGAAGAGCAGTTCTTC. Protein sequence: CASSTTGEEQFF. V gene TRBV5-4 combines with J gene TRBJ2-1; 7 bases map to TRBD1. The junction had 5 bases not matched to a gene; V was cut back by 4 bases and J by 10 bases. From germline, CDR1 is SGHNT and CDR2 YYREEE (reference sequence). The CDR3 is 12 amino acids.

The rearrangement links TRBV19 to TRBJ1-2; D is possibly TRBD1 (5 bases). CDR3 length: 15 residues. V lost 8 bases to trimming and J lost 7 bases, with 23 bases between them. Per germline, CDR1 LNHDA and CDR2 SQIVND (reference sequence). The CDR3 DNA reads as TGTGCCAGTGGGGTTTCTACAGGCCCCCTGGGTGGCTACACCTTC. Protein sequence: CASGVSTGPLGGYTF.

The genes are TRBV11-2 and TRBJ2-7, with TRBD1 matching over 9 bases. Germline loops: CDR1 SGHAT, CDR2 FQNNGV. The ends lost 6 bases at V and 4 bases at J; junction bases unmatched: 10. CDR3 size: 15 residues. CDR3 DNA sequence: TGTGCCAGCAGTCGACCCGGACAGGGGCAGTACGAGCAGTACTTC. It specifies CASSRPGQGQYEQYF.

In its sample, this clone was seen a few times. The chain is built from TRBV7-6 and TRBJ2-3; 9 bases map to TRBD2. The J segment lost 0 bases and the V segment lost 5 bases, leaving 6 bases of the junction unmatched. The germline CDR1 and CDR2 sequences are SGHVS and FNYEAQ. The CDR3 spans 16 residues. The CDR3 DNA follows: TGTGCCAGCAGCATACTAGCGGGCTTAAGCACAGATACGCAGTATTTT. Protein: CASSILAGLSTDTQYF.

The chain links TRBV7-2 to TRBJ2-3; 7 nucleotides match TRBD2. Germline V gene lookup returns CDR1 SGHTA and CDR2 FQGNSA. V trimming: 3 bases; J trimming: 2 bases; junction bases outside the gene matches: 5. The CDR3 spans 15 residues. The CDR3 bases are TGTGCCAGCAGCTTTCAGCGGGGCCTCACAGATACGCAGTATTTT. This codes for CASSFQRGLTDTQYF. Combining the CDR3 with reference TRBV7-2 and TRBJ2-3 gives the whole variable domain GAGVSQSPSNKVTEKGKDVELRCDPISGHTALYWYRQSLGQGLEFLIYFQGNSAPDKSGLPSDRFSAERTGGSVSTLTIQRTQQEDSAVYLCASSFQRGLTDTQYFGPGTRLTVL.

V and J are TRBV9 and TRBJ1-2; 9 positions agree with TRBD1. V dropped 0 bases and J dropped 4; count of bases not matched to a gene: 4. Germline V CDR1 and CDR2: SGDLS, YYNGEE. The CDR3 is 15 residues long. CDR3 DNA sequence: TGTGCCAGCAGCGTAGAGACAGGGGGATTCTATGGCTACACCTTC. It codes for CASSVETGGFYGYTF. Full variable domain (remainder filled in from reference TRBV9 and TRBJ1-2): DSGVTQTPKHLITATGQRVTLRCSPRSGDLSVYWYQQSLDQGLQFLIQYYNGEERAKGNILERFSAQQFPDLHSELNLSSLELGDSALYFCASSVETGGFYGYTFGSGTRLTVV.

V usage is TRBV11-3 and J usage is TRBJ1-2, with a possible D match to TRBD1 (5 bases). The CDR3 has 13 amino acids. Germline V CDR1 and CDR2: SGHNT, YENEEA. V dropped 3 bases and J dropped 4 bases, with 9 bases sitting between them. CDR3: CASSFTGGYGYTF. The CDR3 DNA sequence: TGTGCCAGCAGCTTTACGGGGGGCTATGGCTACACCTTC. The full variable domain, rest sourced from reference TRBV11-3 and TRBJ1-2, is EAGVVQSPRYKIIEKKQPVAFWCNPISGHNTLYWYLQNLGQGPELLIRYENEEAVDDSQLPKDRFSAERLKGVDSTLKIQPAELGDSAVYLCASSFTGGYGYTFGSGTRLTVV.

The sample holds a few counts of this clone. The V gene is TRBV5-4, the J gene TRBJ2-7, with 10 bases matching TRBD1. The CDR3 totals 15 residues. V trimming: 4 bases; J trimming: 5 bases; junction bases outside the gene matches: 9. CDR1 is SGHNT, CDR2 YYREEE, per germline (reference sequence). CDR3 sequence: CASSRGGQGEDEQYF. CDR3 nucleotide sequence: TGTGCCAGCAGCCGGGGTGGACAGGGGGAGGACGAGCAGTACTTC.

In this sample, this clone turned up once. This chain uses TRBV5-1 with TRBJ1-1; D uncertain. V gave up 3 bases and J gave up 5 bases, with 11 bases separating them. Germline V lookup: CDR1 SGHRS, CDR2 YFSETQ. CDR3 length: 13 amino acids. Here the CDR3 reads CASSYEGWTEAFF. Written as DNA, the CDR3 is TGCGCCAGCAGCTACGAGGGTTGGACTGAAGCTTTCTTT.

The chain employs TRBV27 and TRBJ2-2; 9 nucleotides match TRBD1. Germline-derived CDR1 and CDR2 are MNHEY and SMNVEV (reference sequence). The CDR3 extends over 17 amino acids. V gave up 6 bases and J gave up 8 bases; unmatched junction bases: 16. The CDR3 loop reads CASRASGTGTLLGELFF. The DNA of the CDR3 is TGTGCCAGCAGGGCGAGCGGGACAGGGACTTTGTTGGGGGAGCTGTTTTTT.

This rearrangement joins TRBV11-2 to TRBJ2-7, with 7 nucleotides matching TRBD2. The CDR3 consists of 11 residues. Unmatched junction bases numbered 4, after V lost 5 bases and J lost 9 bases. CDR1 is SGHAT, CDR2 FQNNGV, per germline. CDR3 amino acids: CASSPWEGQYF. The CDR3 region has the DNA TGTGCCAGCAGCCCTTGGGAGGGGCAGTACTTC.

This chain uses TRBV25-1 with TRBJ2-7; 11 bases align to TRBD1. The CDR3 contains 15 residues. Germline V gene sequence: CDR1 MGHDK, CDR2 SYGVNS. V was pared by 3 bases and J by 4 bases, with 5 bases of the junction left unmatched. The CDR3 nucleotides are TGTGCCAGCAGTGACACAGGGGACAGGGGGTACGAGCAGTACTTC. Protein: CASSDTGDRGYEQYF.

The chain recombines TRBV24-1 with TRBJ2-1, with 9 bases identical to TRBD2. V shed 3 bases, J shed 4 bases, and the junction held 6 bases outside the gene matches. The CDR3 is 16 residues long. CDR1 and CDR2 (germline): KGHDR, SFDVKD. In nucleotides, the CDR3 is TGTGCCACCAGTGATATCTCTAGCGGGGATTACAATGAGCAGTTCTTC. It translates to CATSDISSGDYNEQFF.